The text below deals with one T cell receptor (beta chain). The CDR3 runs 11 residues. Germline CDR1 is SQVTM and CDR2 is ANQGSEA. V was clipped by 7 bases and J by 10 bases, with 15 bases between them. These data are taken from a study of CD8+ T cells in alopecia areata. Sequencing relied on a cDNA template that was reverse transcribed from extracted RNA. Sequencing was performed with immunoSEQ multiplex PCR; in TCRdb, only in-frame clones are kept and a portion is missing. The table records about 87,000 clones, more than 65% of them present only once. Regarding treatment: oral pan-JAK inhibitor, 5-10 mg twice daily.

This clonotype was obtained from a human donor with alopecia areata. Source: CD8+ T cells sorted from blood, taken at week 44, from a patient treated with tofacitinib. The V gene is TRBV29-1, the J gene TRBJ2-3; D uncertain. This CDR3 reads CSGHLLSAQYF. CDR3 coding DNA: TGCAGCGGCCACTTACTGAGTGCGCAGTATTTT.